This T cell receptor beta chain was recorded in a study of CD8+CD57+ T cells in acquired aplastic anemia. Study results and limitations: A set of approximately 29 CD8+ CDR3 sequences was shared between patients and controls, and these sequences appeared highly expressed in patients. Simpson's diversity of CD8+ cells was not significantly different in patients compared with controls.

Concerning this clonotype itself: What it binds is unknown.

It was patients with CD8+CD57+ cell expansion by flow cytometry who were chosen for sequencing. Germline V gene sequence: CDR1 SEHNR, CDR2 FQNEAQ (reference sequence). The CDR3 runs to 15 residues. V shed 1 base and J shed 5 bases, with 14 bases lying between them. For CDR3 and TCR beta VDJ profiling, genomic DNA was the template used. TCRdb itself ran the reads through MiXCR, one entry per CDR3 protein. The table shows about 200,000 distinct CDR3 sequences, with over 55% occurring only once. The sequencing input was sorted CD4+, CD8+, or CD8+CD57+ T cells (not recorded which) from PBMCs. This TCR came from a human donor with aplastic anemia. This chain uses TRBV7-9 with TRBJ1-1; perhaps TRBD1 as D (6 bases). CDR3 region: CASSLGTNRETEAFF. CDR3 DNA: TGTGCCAGCAGCTTAGGGACGAACAGGGAAACTGAAGCTTTCTTT.